The 27 T cell receptor beta chains in this list originate from one sample, sequenced in a study of T cells in Graves' hyperthyroidism and ophthalmopathy. Using RNA transcripts as the source, TCR beta CDR3 regions were amplified. During a first-round RT-PCR of the TCR CDR3, the HTBI primer set was used. MiXCR, applied by TCRdb to the multiplex PCR reads, yields one record per CDR3 protein. This table has over 700,000 distinct CDR3 sequences, just over 35% appearing once. Sequenced sample: blood. The receptors here all came from a woman between 35 and 50 years old with Graves' hyperthyroidism.

This clonotype was counted only a few times. The V gene is TRBV25-1, the J gene TRBJ2-7, with TRBD2 matching 10 bases. The end of the DNA is better explained by TRBJ2-1, so the J call may be wrong. The germline V gene has CDR1 MGHDK and CDR2 SYGVNS. The CDR3 contains 15 residues. The CDR3 loop is CASSVGPSGSYEQFF. The CDR3 DNA sequence: TGTGCCAGCAGTGTTGGGCCTAGCGGGAGCTACGAGCAGTTCTTC.

This clonotype has just a few counts. The chain combines TRBV6-5 with TRBJ1-5; D is undetermined. The germline V gene has CDR1 MNHEY and CDR2 SVGAGI. V was clipped by 7 bases and J by 0 bases, with 13 bases between them. The CDR3 has 15 amino acids. The CDR3 nucleotides read TGTGCCAGCACCCTCGGGGAGGTTAGCAATCAGCCCCAGCATTTT. This sequence encodes CASTLGEVSNQPQHF.

This clonotype was detected many times. As DNA, the CDR3 is TGTGCCAGCAGCTTTTTTACCGATGAGAACACTGAAGCTTTCTTT. This translates into CASSFFTDENTEAFF. The V and J genes are TRBV7-8 and TRBJ1-1; D not resolved. The germline V gene has CDR1 SGHVS and CDR2 FQNEAQ. The CDR3 covers 15 residues. V was pared by 3 bases and J by 1 base, with 12 bases between.

Concerning this clonotype: A much bigger clone sits one base away, suggesting this may be a read error. The chain links TRBV12-3 or TRBV12-4 to TRBJ2-7, with D unresolved. The CDR3 is 13 amino acids. Trimming cost V 1 base and J 2 bases, with 6 bases left between them. In nucleotides, the CDR3 is TGTGCCAGCAGTTTAGGGTACGCCTACGAGCAGTACTTC. Amino acid sequence: CASSLGYAYEQYF.

The table lists this clonotype with many counts. The chain employs TRBV7-8 and TRBJ1-5; no firm D call. Looked up from germline, CDR1 is SGHVS and CDR2 is FQNEAQ. The CDR3 is 14 residues long. Trimming left V 1 base short and J 2 bases short, with 6 bases between. CDR3 DNA: TGTGCCAGCAGCTTAGTTCAGGGCAATCAGCCCCAGCATTTT. Translated: CASSLVQGNQPQHF.

A note on this clonotype: A much larger clone is a single base away; this may be a read error. The chain is built from TRBV7-2 and TRBJ1-5; the D gene is possibly TRBD1 (5 bases). This CDR3 region has 14 residues. V lost 8 bases, J lost 10 bases, and 21 bases lay in between. Germline V gene sequence: CDR1 SGHTA, CDR2 FQGNSA. CDR3 DNA: TGTGCCAGCGGTACGACGCGGGACGCCTATCCCCAGCATTTT. Translation: CASGTTRDAYPQHF.

This sequence joins TRBV10-3 and TRBJ2-7; no clear D. CDR3 length: 14 residues. The ends were cut back, 5 bases at V and 5 bases at J, with 16 bases in the middle. The germline V gene has CDR1 ENHRY and CDR2 SYGVKD. CDR3 sequence: CAISYSNGYDEQYF. CDR3 DNA: TGTGCCATCAGTTACTCGAACGGGTACGACGAGCAGTACTTC.

Worth noting for this clonotype: A junction end diverges from the germline sequence, so it may reflect a read error. The chain joins TRBV7-9 to TRBJ2-6; TRBD1 is a possible D gene (5 bases). Germline loops: CDR1 SEHNR, CDR2 FQNEAQ (reference sequence). The CDR3 spans 13 residues. In nucleotides, the CDR3 is TGTGCCAGCACCTCCATAGGGGCTAACGTCCTGACTTTC. This gives the protein CASTSIGANVLTF.

The chain carries TRBV2 and TRBJ1-1, with D uncertain. Germline-derived CDR1 and CDR2 are SNHLY and FYNNEI. The CDR3 is 13 residues long. Trimming cost V 6 bases and J 11 bases, with 19 bases left between them. The CDR3 region has the DNA TGTGCCAGCAGGTTCCTCGGGCCGGAGGAGGCTTTCTTT. It is translated as CASRFLGPEEAFF.

The chain recombines TRBV20-1 with TRBJ2-7, with TRBD2 as a possible D gene (6 bases). V shed 5 bases and J shed 2 bases, with 10 bases lying between them. Germline CDR1 reads DFQATT; CDR2 reads SNEGSKA (reference sequence). CDR3 length equals 12 residues. The CDR3 spells CSAGGTAYEQYF. CDR3 sequence (DNA): TGCAGTGCTGGGGGGACCGCCTACGAGCAGTACTTC.

Comments on this clonotype: A read error may explain this, as a much larger clone is one base away. This likely comes from a read error, as the CDR3 has no conserved phenylalanine or tryptophan at its end. The rearrangement joins TRBV11-1 to TRBJ2-5, with 8 bases matching TRBD2. The length of the CDR3 is 15 residues. Losses at the gene ends were 3 bases for V and 2 bases for J; bases not matched to a gene: 5. Germline values: CDR1 SGHAT, CDR2 FQDESV (reference sequence). The CDR3 bases are TGTGCCAGCAGCTTGGGTAGCGGGGTTCAAGAGACCCAGTACTCC. As protein: CASSLGSGVQETQYS.

This clonotype was seen ten or more times. The chain joins TRBV7-8 to TRBJ2-7; D is undetermined. V gave up 2 bases and J gave up 0 bases, with 5 bases separating them. This CDR3 comprises 13 residues. CDR1 is SGHVS and CDR2 is FQNEAQ in the germline V gene. Here the CDR3 reads CASSLRTSYEQYF. The CDR3 coding sequence is TGTGCCAGCAGCTTAAGGACCTCCTACGAGCAGTACTTC.

The chain uses TRBV19 and TRBJ2-7; tentatively, D is TRBD1 or TRBD2 (6 bases each). Trimming left V 11 bases short and J 5 bases short, with 19 bases between. The germline CDR1 and CDR2 sequences are LNHDA and SQIVND (reference sequence). This CDR3 has 13 residues. The chain's CDR3 is CAWSTGATDEQYF. For the CDR3, the DNA is TGTGCCTGGAGTACGGGGGCGACGGACGAGCAGTACTTC.

In this sample, this clonotype turned up a few times. The genes are TRBV6-2 or TRBV6-3 and TRBJ1-5, with D uncertain. The V gene's germline CDR1 is MNHEY and CDR2 SVGEGT. Trimming removed 5 bases at V and 5 bases at J, with 19 bases between. This CDR3 is built from 16 residues. CDR3 sequence: CASSTPGEGRYQPQHF. In nucleotides, the CDR3 is TGTGCCAGCAGTACGCCTGGCGAGGGTCGGTATCAGCCCCAGCATTTT.

The gene calls are TRBV7-9 and TRBJ2-2; tentatively, D is TRBD1 or TRBD2 (6 bases each). The CDR3 has 16 amino acids. Trimming pared 6 bases from V and 4 bases from J, leaving 18 bases between. Germline values: CDR1 SEHNR, CDR2 FQNEAQ (reference sequence). CDR3 in amino acids: CASRWEWGAGTGELFF. CDR3 DNA sequence: TGTGCCAGCAGGTGGGAGTGGGGGGCCGGCACCGGGGAGCTGTTTTTT.

For this clonotype: A much bigger clone sits one base away, suggesting this may be a read error. This rearrangement joins TRBV29-1 to TRBJ2-5; D might be TRBD2 (5 bases). Germline-derived CDR1 and CDR2 are SQVTM and ANQGSEA. The CDR3 consists of 14 residues. The CDR3: CSIESMRAQETQYF. The CDR3 coding sequence is TGCAGCATTGAAAGTATGAGGGCCCAAGAGACCCAGTACTTC. Combining the CDR3 with reference TRBV29-1 and TRBJ2-5 gives the whole variable domain SAVISQKPSRDICQRGTSLTIQCQVDSQVTMMFWYRQQPGQSLTLIATANQGSEATYESGFVIDKFPISRPNLTFSTLTVSNMSPEDSSIYLCSIESMRAQETQYFGPGTRLLVL.

This clonotype has a handful of counts. The V call is TRBV7-9, the J call TRBJ2-2, with a weak D call TRBD1 (6 bases). The V and J ends lost 9 bases and 7 bases respectively, with 12 bases between them. This CDR3 has 12 amino acids. Germline CDR1 reads SEHNR; CDR2 reads FQNEAQ (reference sequence). The CDR3 coding sequence is TGTGCCAGACAGGGAAAGGGCGGGGAGCTGTTTTTT. It is translated as CARQGKGGELFF.

This clonotype was detected only a few times. The V and J genes are TRBV11-1 and TRBJ2-7; D might be TRBD1 (6 bases). Deletions cut 6 bases from V and 0 bases from J, with 24 bases between. The CDR3 has 18 residues. Germline loops: CDR1 SGHAT, CDR2 FQDESV (reference sequence). The CDR3 reads CASSYQALGTSTSYEQYF. CDR3 sequence (DNA): TGTGCCAGCAGTTACCAGGCCCTAGGGACATCGACCTCCTACGAGCAGTACTTC.

This clonotype was counted ten times or more. The chain employs TRBV6-5 and TRBJ1-5; D unresolved. The CDR3 consists of 14 residues. V lost 4 bases, J lost 9 bases, and 16 bases lay in between. Germline values: CDR1 MNHEY, CDR2 SVGAGI. The CDR3 nucleotides are TGTGCCAGCAGTTCTGGTGTTTCACGTCGGCCCCAGCATTTT. Protein sequence: CASSSGVSRRPQHF.

The chain couples TRBV19 to TRBJ1-1; no reliable D call. The germline V gene encodes CDR1 LNHDA and CDR2 SQIVND (reference sequence). Trimming took off 9 bases at V and 3 bases at J, with 23 bases between the two ends. The CDR3 is 16 residues long. CDR3 in amino acids: CASSPAKVLLHTEAFF. Here the CDR3 DNA reads TGTGCCAGCTCCCCCGCGAAGGTTCTCTTACACACTGAAGCTTTCTTT.

This clonotype was recorded a few times. The rearrangement uses TRBV12-3 or TRBV12-4 and TRBJ1-5; D remains unclear. The CDR3 sequence is 14 residues long. With 3 bases removed from V and 7 bases from J, the gap between germline ends came to 13 bases. The CDR3 sequence: CASSFAGAGQPQHF. The CDR3 coding sequence is TGTGCCAGCAGTTTTGCGGGCGCGGGGCAGCCCCAGCATTTT.

This clonotype occurred many times. V is TRBV20-1 and J is TRBJ2-5; the D gene is possibly TRBD1 (5 bases). CDR3 length equals 13 residues. With 6 bases removed from V and 4 bases from J, the gap between germline ends came to 15 bases. The germline CDR1 and CDR2 sequences are DFQATT and SNEGSKA (reference sequence). The CDR3 coding sequence is TGCAGTGCGATGACATCAGGGATAGAGACCCAGTACTTC. Translation: CSAMTSGIETQYF.

This clonotype was seen ten or more times. The chain carries TRBV7-2 and TRBJ1-4; D is unclear. This CDR3 spans 15 amino acids. Looked up from germline, CDR1 is SGHTA and CDR2 is FQGNSA. Trimming removed 2 bases at V and 4 bases at J, with 11 bases between. The CDR3 nucleotides are TGTGCCAGCAGCTTATTTCCAGACCATAATGAAAAACTGTTTTTT. Translated, it gives CASSLFPDHNEKLFF.

This clonotype was seen ten or more times. One junction end disagrees with the germline gene, perhaps due to a read error. The rearrangement links TRBV3-1 to TRBJ1-1, with D unresolved. The CDR3 runs 13 residues. The V gene's germline CDR1 is LGHDT and CDR2 YNNKEL (reference sequence). CDR3 bases: TGTGCCAGCAGTCAAGAGGAGGGCACTGAAGCTTTCTTT. Translation gives CASSQEEGTEAFF.

With respect to this clonotype: A clone one base away is much larger, so this may be a read error. This sequence joins TRBV13 and TRBJ2-6, with a weak D call TRBD1 (5 bases). This CDR3 is 15 amino acids long. Germline assignment: CDR1 PRHDT and CDR2 FYEKMQ (reference sequence). The CDR3 is CASSLMSSGANILTF. CDR3 DNA sequence: TGTGCCAGCAGCTTAATGTCATCTGGGGCCAACATCCTGACTTTC.

This clonotype was counted at least ten times. This sequence joins TRBV20-1 and TRBJ2-5; 14 bases match TRBD2. Germline CDR1 reads DFQATT; CDR2 reads SNEGSKA (reference sequence). The CDR3 covers 15 residues. The V gene end was trimmed by 5 bases and the J gene end by 5 bases; junction bases not matched to a gene: 7. The CDR3 is CSAETSGRARETQYF. As DNA, the CDR3 is TGCAGTGCTGAGACTAGCGGGAGGGCCCGGGAGACCCAGTACTTC.

This clonotype was detected many times. This sequence joins TRBV10-2 and TRBJ1-1; TRBD1 aligns across 7 bases. CDR1 WSHSY and CDR2 SAAADI come from the germline V gene. This CDR3 is 13 amino acids long. The V and J ends lost 7 bases and 1 base, in that order; junction bases with no gene match: 3. The DNA of the CDR3 is TGCGCCAGCACCGGGACAGAGAACACTGAAGCTTTCTTT. This sequence encodes CASTGTENTEAFF.